In its sample, the clone carrying this T cell receptor beta chain was seen once. The assay was immunoSEQ multiplex PCR, and TCRdb's table has in-frame clones only and misses some. The repertoire has around 110,000 clones, about 82% of them found once; the top ten carry 6.2%. Seattle patients were enrolled during active infection and followed longitudinally. The data belong to a study of blood T cell repertoires in COVID-19. Turning to the study itself: Samples came from the United States, Italy and Spain, spanning acute and convalescent COVID-19. T cells, B-cell-depleted T cells, or PBMCs supplied cDNA or gDNA.

Germline V gene lookup returns CDR1 DFQATT and CDR2 SNEGSKA (reference sequence). This CDR3 has 11 amino acids. Trimming pared 5 bases from V and 16 bases from J, leaving 18 bases between. Sequencing was done on a sample of peripheral blood. The gene calls are TRBV20-1 and TRBJ2-1; the D gene is possibly TRBD1 (6 bases). The receptor was isolated from a man aged 80 or over with COVID-19, enrolled during active disease. The CDR3, as DNA: TGCAGTGCTCTAGGCCCCGGACAGACTTTCTTC. Amino acid sequence: CSALGPGQTFF.